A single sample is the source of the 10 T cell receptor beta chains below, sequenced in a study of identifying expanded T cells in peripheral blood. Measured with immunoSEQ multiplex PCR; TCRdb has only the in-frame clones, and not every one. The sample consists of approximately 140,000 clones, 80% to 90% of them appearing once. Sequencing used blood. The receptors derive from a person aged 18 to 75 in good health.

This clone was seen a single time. The CDR3 sequence is CASSLMRGDTDTQYF. CDR3 nucleotides: TGTGCCAGCAGCTTAATGCGGGGGGACACAGATACGCAGTATTTT. The V gene is TRBV7-3, the J gene TRBJ2-3, with 8 bases identical to TRBD2. CDR1 is SGHTA and CDR2 is FQGTGA in the germline V gene. V was pared by 1 base and J by 2 bases, with 2 bases of the junction left unmatched. This CDR3 contains 15 residues.

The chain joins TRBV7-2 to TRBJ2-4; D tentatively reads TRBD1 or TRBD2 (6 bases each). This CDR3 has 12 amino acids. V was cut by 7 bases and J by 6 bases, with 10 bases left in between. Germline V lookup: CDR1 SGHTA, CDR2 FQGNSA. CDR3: CASTPGANIQYF. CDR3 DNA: TGTGCCAGCACCCCGGGGGCAAACATTCAGTACTTC.

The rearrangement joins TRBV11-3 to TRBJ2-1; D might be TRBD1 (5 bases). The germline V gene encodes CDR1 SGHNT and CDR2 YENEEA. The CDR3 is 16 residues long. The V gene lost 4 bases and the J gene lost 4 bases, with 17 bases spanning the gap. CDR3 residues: CASSCVCTGPYNEQFF. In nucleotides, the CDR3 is TGTGCCAGCAGCTGCGTCTGTACAGGACCTTACAATGAGCAGTTCTTC.

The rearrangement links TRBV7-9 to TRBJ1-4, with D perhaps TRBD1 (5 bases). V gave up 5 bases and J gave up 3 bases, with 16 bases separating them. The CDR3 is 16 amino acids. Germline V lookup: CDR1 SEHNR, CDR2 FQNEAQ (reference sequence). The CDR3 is CASSRVEGMANEKLFF. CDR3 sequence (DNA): TGTGCCAGCAGCCGAGTCGAGGGGATGGCTAATGAAAAACTGTTTTTT.

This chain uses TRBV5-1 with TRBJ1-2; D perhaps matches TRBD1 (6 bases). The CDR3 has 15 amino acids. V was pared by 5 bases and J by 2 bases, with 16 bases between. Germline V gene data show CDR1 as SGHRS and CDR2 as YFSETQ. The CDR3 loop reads CASRRAPQGNYGYTF. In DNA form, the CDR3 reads TGCGCCAGCAGGAGGGCCCCACAGGGAAACTATGGCTACACCTTC.

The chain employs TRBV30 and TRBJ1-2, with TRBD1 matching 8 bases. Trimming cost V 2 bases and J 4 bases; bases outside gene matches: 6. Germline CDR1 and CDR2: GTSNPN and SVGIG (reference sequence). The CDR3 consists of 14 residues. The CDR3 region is CAWSPKTGAYGYTF. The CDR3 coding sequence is TGTGCCTGGAGTCCCAAGACAGGGGCCTATGGCTACACCTTC.

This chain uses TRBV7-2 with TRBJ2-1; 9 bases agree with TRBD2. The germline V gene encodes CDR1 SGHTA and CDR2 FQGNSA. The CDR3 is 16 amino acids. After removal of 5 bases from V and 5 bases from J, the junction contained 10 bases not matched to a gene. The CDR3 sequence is CASSIRLAATNNEQFF. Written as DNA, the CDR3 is TGTGCCAGCAGCATCAGACTAGCGGCTACGAACAATGAGCAGTTCTTC.

The CDR3 spells CASSLIHLRHEQFF. CDR3 nucleotides: TGTGCCAGCAGCTTGATTCACCTACGGCATGAGCAGTTCTTC. The chain combines TRBV5-6 with TRBJ2-1; D gene uncertain. V shed 1 base and J shed 8 bases, with 13 bases lying between them. The CDR3 contains 14 residues. CDR1 SGHDT and CDR2 YYEEEE come from the germline V gene.

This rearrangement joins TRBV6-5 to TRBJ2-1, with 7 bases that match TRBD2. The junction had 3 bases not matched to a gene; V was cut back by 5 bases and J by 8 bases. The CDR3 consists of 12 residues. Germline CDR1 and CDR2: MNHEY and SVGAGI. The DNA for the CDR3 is TGTGCCAGCAGTGCTGGGAGGGATGAGCAGTTCTTC. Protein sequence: CASSAGRDEQFF.

The CDR3 here is CASKKTESGNTIYF. CDR3 in DNA: TGTGCCAGCAAAAAGACGGAGTCTGGAAACACCATATATTTT. The rearrangement joins TRBV27 to TRBJ1-3; D is unclear. The ends were cut back, 7 bases at V and 1 base at J, with 11 bases in the middle. From germline, CDR1 is MNHEY and CDR2 SMNVEV (reference sequence). This CDR3 is 14 amino acids long.